This T cell receptor (beta chain) was identified in a study of blood T cell repertoires in COVID-19. The count of this clone is one. V lost 2 bases and J lost 7, with 12 bases in between. This CDR3 contains 14 residues. Germline V gene lookup returns CDR1 SGHDN and CDR2 FVKESK. Under the authors' procedure: Amplification of reference gene primers provided the estimated nucleated cell counts. The protocol was immunoSEQ multiplex PCR, while the TCRdb copy is restricted to in-frame clones and leaves out a portion. Clone size and V and J calls were adopted from that table, with D and trimming inferred from the DNA. Of almost 55,000 clones in the sample, 90% were seen once.

This clonotype originated in a woman between 40 and 50 years old with active COVID-19. The rearrangement uses TRBV14 and TRBJ1-3, with D perhaps TRBD1 (5 bases). Material for sequencing was peripheral blood. The CDR3, as DNA: TGTGCCAGCAGCCAAACCAGGGTTCGGAACACCATATATTTT. It translates to CASSQTRVRNTIYF.